This TCR beta chain was sequenced in a study of T cell responses to AZD1222 COVID-19 vaccine (dated by TCRdb to about 2021). The study in broad terms: AZD1222 recipients whose second dose came at about 4 weeks and those whose second dose came at about 12 weeks were combined into one group, since spike-specific TCR depth and breadth did not differ between the two schedules. TCR sequencing was performed for about 250 trial participants, of whom about 200 were given two doses of AZD1222 and around 25 were given two doses of MenACWY control vaccine. Enrollment into the trials was organized by age into subgroups of 18-55, 56-69 and 70-plus years, and those subgroups contained 148, 28 and 57 TCR-sequenced participants, respectively. Beyond this particular receptor, the publication reports: Participants were mostly white British and included more females than males, and it was suggested by the authors that clonal diversity may have been underestimated. Conclusions about previously exposed vaccinees are limited, since just five to seven AZD1222 recipients were seropositive for SARS-CoV-2 at baseline. Nearly half of unique spike-specific TCRs reportedly recognized epitopes outside regions mutated in the B.1.351 and B.1.1.7 variants. A significant rise in spike-specific TCR breadth and depth was observed after two AZD1222 doses relative to day 0 and relative to MenACWY recipients. CD4 TCRs associated with the vaccine covered the entire spike protein, and the dominant responses were in regions 160-218 and 743-854. The 56-69-year group was small, and its depth increase did not reach significance, likely because of low power. Because no day 14 peak-response samples were available, the repertoires could be characterized only after the peak T cell response.

In the paper's terms, the time point label means: baseline before first vaccination. Samples from vaccinated people were obtained from the UK trials COV001 and COV002, which included a single-blind randomized controlled phase 2/3 trial of AZD1222 (ChAdOx1 nCoV-19) in healthy adults. For TCRbeta chain sequencing, PBMC samples from trial participants were taken at day 0 and at day 28 after the second dose. The CDR3 regions of human TCRbeta chains were analyzed by immunosequencing. In the original analysis: Repertoire TCRs were checked for matches against a reference library of SARS-CoV-2-specific TCRs that had been generated using the MIRA antigen-specificity platform. Breadth was defined as the fraction of unique TCRs that were SARS-CoV-2-associated, and depth was defined as the fraction of total T cells that were SARS-CoV-2-associated. Using the MIRA data, every spike-specific TCR was mapped to the spike region that the TCR reacted to and assigned to either a CD4 or a CD8 class. Log10-transformed breadth and depth values were compared by one-way ANOVA with Sidak's multiple comparisons tests. Not all clones reach the TCRdb copy of this immuneACCESS table, which keeps in-frame sequences only. Checked studies attribute under half of the gap to unresolved V genes and leave the rest unexplained. V and J calls and clone size follow that table, whereas D and trimming were derived from the DNA. The sample table shows about 180,000 clones, and about nine tenths are seen once. The top ten constitute 1.5% of the sample.

V was cut back by 4 bases and J by 5 bases, leaving a gap of 14 bases between them. Reading the germline V gene gives CDR1 WSHSY and CDR2 SAAADI. Spanning cysteine to phenylalanine, the CDR3 consists of 14 amino acids. CDR3 DNA only is kept here, 42 bases in frame from base 1. This clone was seen a single time. This receptor's antigen is unknown. Nothing much larger sits one base from this clone, and base qualities are not available. Specimen: peripheral blood, collected on day 0 of AZD1222 vaccination. The chain is encoded by TRBV10-2 joined to TRBJ1-1, with no D gene named confidently. The receptor was isolated from an adult in good health. DNA sequence: TGCGCCAGCAGTGGGCAAGGAGGAGGTACTGAAGCTTTCTTT. Translation gives CASSGQGGGTEAFF.